The 27 T cell receptor beta chains in this list originate from one sample, sequenced in a study of T cells in Graves' hyperthyroidism and ophthalmopathy. There were TCR beta CDR3 regions amplified from RNA transcripts. A set of HTBI primers served as the primers for a first-round RT-PCR of the TCR CDR3. In TCRdb, the multiplex PCR reads were re-called with MiXCR into one record per CDR3 protein. Among hundreds of thousands of distinct CDR3 sequences listed, 14% were seen once. Sequences were obtained from blood. These receptor sequences come from a woman younger than 35 with Graves' hyperthyroidism.

This clonotype appeared many times. The chain carries TRBV7-2 and TRBJ2-1, with 10 bases matching TRBD2. V was clipped by 6 bases and J by 5 bases; unmatched bases: 13. The CDR3 extends over 17 amino acids. CDR1 and CDR2 from the germline V gene are SGHTA and FQGNSA. The CDR3 DNA follows: TGTGCCAGCAGTCCACGAATACGGACTAGCGGTCACAATGAGCAGTTCTTC. Protein sequence: CASSPRIRTSGHNEQFF.

The table lists this clonotype with a few counts. This clone may be a read error of a much larger clone one base away. The chain combines TRBV20-1 with TRBJ2-7; D remains ambiguous. The CDR3 is 11 amino acids. Per the germline V gene, CDR1 is DFQATT and CDR2 is SNEGSKA (reference sequence). Deletions cut 0 bases from V and 3 bases from J, with 3 bases between. Here the CDR3 DNA reads TGCAGTGCTAGAGACGACTACGAGCAGTACTTC. It translates to CSARDDYEQYF.

The table lists this clonotype with many counts. This chain connects TRBV3-1 to TRBJ1-5; D may be TRBD1 (5 bases). Trimming removed 0 bases at V and 7 bases at J, with 19 bases between. The CDR3 consists of 17 residues. From germline, CDR1 is LGHDT and CDR2 YNNKEL (reference sequence). CDR3: CASSQDLLGRGAQPQHF. CDR3 DNA: TGTGCCAGCAGCCAAGATCTTTTGGGGAGGGGAGCGCAGCCCCAGCATTTT.

This clonotype was found many times. V is TRBV12-3 or TRBV12-4 and J is TRBJ1-1; D might be TRBD1 (6 bases). The CDR3 is made up of 14 amino acids. V was trimmed by 3 bases and J by 4 bases, leaving 12 bases between them. The CDR3 coding sequence is TGTGCCAGCAGTTTTAGGCAAGGGGGCACTGAAGCTTTCTTT. It is translated as CASSFRQGGTEAFF.

This clonotype was detected ten times or more. The chain has TRBV12-3 or TRBV12-4 and TRBJ1-5, with D possibly matching TRBD1 (5 bases). This CDR3 comprises 15 residues. V was trimmed by 2 bases and J by 5 bases, leaving 13 bases between them. This CDR3 is CASSLSGGWDQPQHF. The CDR3, as DNA: TGTGCCAGCAGTTTATCCGGGGGATGGGATCAGCCCCAGCATTTT.

This clonotype was detected many times. The J gene is TRBJ1-3, the V gene TRBV20-1; no clear D. The CDR3 has 12 residues. Germline V lookup: CDR1 DFQATT, CDR2 SNEGSKA (reference sequence). V was clipped by 1 base and J by 6 bases, with 7 bases between them. The CDR3 loop is CSARVAENTIYF. In DNA, the CDR3 is TGCAGTGCTAGAGTTGCCGAAAACACCATATATTTT.

This clonotype was recorded a few times. V and J are TRBV18 and TRBJ2-1; the match to TRBD2 covers 11 bases. Unmatched junction bases numbered 7, after V lost 4 bases and J lost 5 bases. Germline V gives CDR1 KGHSH, CDR2 LQKENI. The CDR3 has 16 amino acids. The CDR3 protein is CASSRKGTSGNNEQFF. CDR3 nucleotides: TGTGCCAGCTCACGGAAGGGGACTAGCGGCAACAATGAGCAGTTCTTC.

This clonotype was detected ten times or more. The rearrangement uses TRBV6-1 and TRBJ2-7; 12 positions match TRBD2. The CDR3 is 16 amino acids. The V and J ends lost 4 bases and 5 bases, in that order; junction bases with no gene match: 9. Per the germline V gene, CDR1 is MNHNS and CDR2 is SASEGT. CDR3 region: CASSALLAGGGNEQYF. For the CDR3, the DNA is TGTGCCAGCAGTGCCCTACTAGCGGGAGGTGGAAACGAGCAGTACTTC.

The gene calls are TRBV28 and TRBJ1-4; unclear D gene. The CDR3 covers 14 residues. Trimming pared 3 bases from V and 8 bases from J, leaving 13 bases between. Germline-derived CDR1 and CDR2 are MDHEN and SYDVKM. The CDR3 region has the DNA TGTGCCAGCAGTTTTCAATTGGGAAGCGAAAAACTGTTTTTT. It encodes CASSFQLGSEKLFF.

This clonotype showed up just a few times. The chain has TRBV6-2 or TRBV6-3 and TRBJ2-4; no clear D. Trimming shortened V by 6 bases and J by 0 bases, and 12 bases separated the two germline ends. Germline V CDR1 and CDR2: MNHEY, SVGEGT. This CDR3 contains 15 residues. In DNA form, the CDR3 reads TGTGCCAGCAGGGAAGTGGGAATAGCCAAAAACATTCAGTACTTC. It translates to CASREVGIAKNIQYF.

Ten or more counts support this clonotype. This chain connects TRBV20-1 to TRBJ2-1; 7 positions agree with TRBD2. J lost 4 bases, V lost 3 bases, and 6 bases had no gene match. CDR3 length equals 14 residues. The V gene's germline CDR1 is DFQATT and CDR2 SNEGSKA (reference sequence). The CDR3: CSASSHGGYNEQFF. The CDR3 bases are TGCAGTGCTAGTTCACACGGGGGGTACAATGAGCAGTTCTTC.

The J gene is TRBJ1-1, the V gene TRBV6-1; D not certain. Trimming cost V 6 bases and J 2 bases, with 7 bases left between them. Germline lookup yields CDR1 MNHNS and CDR2 SASEGT. The CDR3 has 12 amino acids. The CDR3 spells CASSQSNTEAFF. CDR3 sequence (DNA): TGTGCCAGCAGCCAATCAAACACTGAAGCTTTCTTT.

This clonotype was seen repeatedly, ten times or more. The rearrangement joins TRBV12-3 or TRBV12-4 to TRBJ2-7, with D possibly being TRBD1 or TRBD2 (6 bases each). With 3 bases removed from V and 6 bases from J, the gap between germline ends came to 12 bases. The length of the CDR3 is 13 residues. For the CDR3, the DNA is TGTGCCAGCAGTTTCTGGGGGGCCGTCGAGCAGTACTTC. Translation gives CASSFWGAVEQYF.

This clonotype has only a few counts. The chain links TRBV5-4 to TRBJ1-2; D not certain. The CDR3 has 15 residues. V lost 4 bases and J lost 8, with 21 bases in between. Germline values: CDR1 SGHNT, CDR2 YYREEE (reference sequence). This CDR3 is CASSHSLETSRGYTF. CDR3 nucleotide sequence: TGTGCCAGCAGCCATTCGCTTGAGACGTCGCGGGGCTACACCTTC. The entire variable domain, with the rest obtained from reference TRBV5-4 and TRBJ1-2, is as follows: ETGVTQSPTHLIKTRGQQVTLRCSSQSGHNTVSWYQQALGQGPQFIFQYYREEENGRGNFPPRFSGLQFPNYSSELNVNALELDDSALYLCASSHSLETSRGYTFGSGTRLTVV.

This clonotype showed up just a few times. The rearrangement joins TRBV27 to TRBJ2-7, with D unclear. Per the germline V gene, CDR1 is MNHEY and CDR2 is SMNVEV (reference sequence). The V and J ends lost 0 bases and 3 bases respectively, with 18 bases between them. The CDR3 is made up of 17 amino acids. CDR3 sequence reads: CASSLSSARPLGYEQYF. CDR3 DNA: TGTGCCAGCAGTTTATCGAGCGCCAGGCCCTTAGGCTACGAGCAGTACTTC.

This clonotype was seen repeatedly, ten times or more. This sequence joins TRBV3-1 and TRBJ2-3; 8 nucleotides line up with TRBD2. CDR3 length: 15 residues. With V trimmed by 0 bases and J by 3 bases, 2 bases remained unmatched. Looked up from germline, CDR1 is LGHDT and CDR2 is YNNKEL (reference sequence). CDR3 nucleotides: TGTGCCAGCAGCCAAGAGGCGGGAGGAACAGATACGCAGTATTTT. Its translation: CASSQEAGGTDTQYF.

In its sample, this clonotype was seen many times. The V call is TRBV13, the J call TRBJ2-5; 7 bases are shared with TRBD2. The V gene's germline CDR1 is PRHDT and CDR2 FYEKMQ (reference sequence). This CDR3 comprises 14 residues. Trimming cost V 5 bases and J 2 bases; bases outside gene matches: 5. In DNA, the CDR3 is TGTGCCAGCAGCAACGAGCGGGAACAAGAGACCCAGTACTTC. Its protein is CASSNEREQETQYF.

This clonotype came up a few times. The V call is TRBV28, the J call TRBJ1-5, with D perhaps matching TRBD1 (6 bases). The germline V and J ends were trimmed by 5 bases and 3 bases, with 14 bases remaining between them. This CDR3 region has 15 residues. Germline CDR1 MDHEN, CDR2 SYDVKM. The CDR3 sequence is CASSQGPNINQPQHF. CDR3 nucleotide sequence: TGTGCCAGCAGTCAGGGGCCGAACATCAATCAGCCCCAGCATTTT.

This clonotype was seen ten or more times. The chain is built from TRBV30 and TRBJ2-1; either TRBD1 or TRBD2 may supply D (6 bases each). The CDR3 sequence is 15 residues long. Germline CDR1 and CDR2: GTSNPN and SVGIG (reference sequence). V shed 0 bases and J shed 2 bases, with 11 bases lying between them. CDR3 DNA sequence: TGTGCCTGGAGTGTAGGGGGGTCCCCCTACAATGAGCAGTTCTTC. This sequence encodes CAWSVGGSPYNEQFF. Complete variable domain (other parts from reference TRBV30 and TRBJ2-1): SQTIHQWPATLVQPVGSPLSLECTVEGTSNPNLYWYRQAAGRGLQLLFYSVGIGQISSEVPQNLSASRPQDRQFILSSKKLLLSDSGFYLCAWSVGGSPYNEQFFGPGTRLTVL.

In this sample, this clonotype turned up many times. This chain joins TRBV13 and TRBJ2-3; the D gene could be TRBD1 or TRBD2 (7 bases each). This CDR3 has 15 amino acids. Germline V gives CDR1 PRHDT, CDR2 FYEKMQ (reference sequence). Trimming stripped 3 bases from V and 3 bases from J, with 13 bases between. The CDR3 reads CASSFPGGATDTQYF. The CDR3 nucleotides are TGTGCCAGCAGCTTCCCAGGGGGGGCGACAGATACGCAGTATTTT. Based on the CDR3 plus reference TRBV13 and TRBJ2-3, the full variable domain is AAGVIQSPRHLIKEKRETATLKCYPIPRHDTVYWYQQGPGQDPQFLISFYEKMQSDKGSIPDRFSAQQFSDYHSELNMSSLELGDSALYFCASSFPGGATDTQYFGPGTRLTVL.

This clonotype was counted many times. The chain uses TRBV18 and TRBJ1-4; D unresolved. Trimming pared 1 base from V and 8 bases from J, leaving 11 bases between. This CDR3 region has 14 residues. Per germline, CDR1 KGHSH and CDR2 LQKENI. The chain's CDR3 is CASSPRGTPEKLFF. As DNA, the CDR3 is TGTGCCAGCTCACCACGGGGAACCCCCGAAAAACTGTTTTTT.

This clonotype was detected only a few times. This chain joins TRBV12-3 or TRBV12-4 and TRBJ2-2; TRBD1 matches at 8 bases. With V trimmed by 5 bases and J by 4 bases, 6 bases remained unmatched. This CDR3 has 15 residues. Written as DNA, the CDR3 is TGTGCCAGCAGTACCCGGACAGGGCTCACCGGGGAGCTGTTTTTT. This translates into CASSTRTGLTGELFF.

The V and J genes are TRBV12-3 or TRBV12-4 and TRBJ2-3; D is undetermined. The CDR3 sequence is 13 residues long. Deletions cut 8 bases from V and 1 base from J, with 10 bases between. The CDR3, as DNA: TGTGCCAGCGGGTCCCAGGGCACAGATACGCAGTATTTT. Encoded protein: CASGSQGTDTQYF.

The V gene is TRBV7-2, the J gene TRBJ1-2, with D perhaps matching TRBD1 (6 bases). CDR1 and CDR2 (germline): SGHTA, FQGNSA. V dropped 3 bases and J dropped 4 bases, with 15 bases sitting between them. This CDR3 has 15 amino acids. CDR3 region: CASSLSWGRRYGYTF. Written as DNA, the CDR3 is TGTGCCAGCAGCTTGTCCTGGGGGCGACGCTATGGCTACACCTTC.

This clonotype was seen ten or more times. This chain connects TRBV20-1 to TRBJ2-7; D call uncertain. This CDR3 is 13 amino acids long. The germline V and J ends were trimmed by 0 bases and 6 bases, with 12 bases remaining between them. Germline V CDR1 and CDR2: DFQATT, SNEGSKA (reference sequence). The CDR3 reads CSARDPGRSEQYF. CDR3 coding DNA: TGCAGTGCTAGAGACCCCGGGCGAAGCGAGCAGTACTTC.

In this sample, this clonotype turned up many times. The V gene is TRBV7-4, the J gene TRBJ2-3, with D perhaps TRBD2 (7 bases). V dropped 1 base and J dropped 4 bases, with 9 bases sitting between them. This CDR3 has 14 amino acids. The germline V gene has CDR1 SGHVT and CDR2 SQSDAQ. The CDR3 sequence is CASSLEGGADTQYF. The CDR3 nucleotides are TGTGCCAGCAGCTTAGAGGGGGGGGCAGATACGCAGTATTTT.

Many counts were recorded for this clonotype. The chain recombines TRBV20-1 with TRBJ2-1; TRBD2 aligns across 8 bases. J was trimmed by 6 bases and V by 3 bases; bases with no gene match: 7. This CDR3 is built from 14 residues. Germline-derived CDR1 and CDR2 are DFQATT and SNEGSKA (reference sequence). As DNA, the CDR3 is TGCAGTGCTAGTTTGGCGGGAGGCCCCAATGAGCAGTTCTTC. Amino acids: CSASLAGGPNEQFF.